This entry concerns a single T cell receptor (beta chain). The sample is drawn from a study of blood T cell repertoires in COVID-19. On the study more broadly: COVID-19 samples from acute and convalescent phases originated in the United States, Italy and Spain. T cells, B-cell-depleted T cells, or PBMCs provided the cDNA or gDNA that served as material.

The CDR3 contains 14 residues. V was pared by 5 bases and J by 4 bases, with 7 bases of the junction left unmatched. Germline values: CDR1 SEHNR, CDR2 FQNEAQ (reference sequence). In the authors' methods: Using reference gene primer amplification, nucleated cell counts were estimated. The table came from immunoSEQ multiplex PCR; TCRdb's copy has only in-frame clones and leaves some out. V and J calls and clone size are given by that table; D and trimming were obtained from the DNA. Among some 320,000 clones listed, just under 90% were seen once. Seattle's enrolled individuals joined amid active infection and were then monitored longitudinally.

The chain uses TRBV7-9 and TRBJ1-2, with TRBD1 matching over 7 bases. The source of this sequence is a woman under 40 with COVID-19, enrolled during active disease. Sequencing was done on a sample of peripheral blood. CDR3: CASSPRTGTYGYTF. CDR3 nucleotides: TGTGCCAGCAGCCCCCGGACAGGTACCTATGGCTACACCTTC.